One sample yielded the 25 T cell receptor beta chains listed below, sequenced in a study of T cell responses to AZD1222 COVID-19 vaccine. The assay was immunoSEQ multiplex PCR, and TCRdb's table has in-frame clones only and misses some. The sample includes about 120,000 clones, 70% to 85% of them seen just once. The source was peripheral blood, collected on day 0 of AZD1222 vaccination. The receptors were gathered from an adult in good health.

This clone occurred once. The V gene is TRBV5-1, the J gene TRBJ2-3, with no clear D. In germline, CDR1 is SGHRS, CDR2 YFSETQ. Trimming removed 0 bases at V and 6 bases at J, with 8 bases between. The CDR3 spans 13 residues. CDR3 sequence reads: CASSLEGLDTQYF. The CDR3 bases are TGCGCCAGCAGCTTGGAGGGTTTGGATACGCAGTATTTT.

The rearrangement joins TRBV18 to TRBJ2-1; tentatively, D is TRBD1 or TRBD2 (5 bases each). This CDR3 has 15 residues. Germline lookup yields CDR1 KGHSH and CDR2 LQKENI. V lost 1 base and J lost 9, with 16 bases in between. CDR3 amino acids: CASSPRDEGVAEQFF. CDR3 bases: TGTGCCAGCTCACCACGGGACGAGGGCGTCGCTGAGCAGTTCTTC.

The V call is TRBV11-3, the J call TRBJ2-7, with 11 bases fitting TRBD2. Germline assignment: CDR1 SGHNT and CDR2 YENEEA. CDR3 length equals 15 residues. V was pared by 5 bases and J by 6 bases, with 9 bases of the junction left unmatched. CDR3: CASSPGTSGPIEQYF. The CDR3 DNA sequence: TGTGCCAGCAGCCCCGGGACTAGCGGCCCCATCGAGCAGTACTTC.

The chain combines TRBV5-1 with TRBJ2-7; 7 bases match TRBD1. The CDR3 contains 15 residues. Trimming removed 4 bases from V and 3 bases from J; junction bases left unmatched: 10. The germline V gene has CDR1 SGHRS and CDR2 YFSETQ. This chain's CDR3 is CASSVQGGTNYEQYF. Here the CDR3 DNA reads TGCGCCAGCAGCGTTCAAGGGGGCACGAACTACGAGCAGTACTTC.

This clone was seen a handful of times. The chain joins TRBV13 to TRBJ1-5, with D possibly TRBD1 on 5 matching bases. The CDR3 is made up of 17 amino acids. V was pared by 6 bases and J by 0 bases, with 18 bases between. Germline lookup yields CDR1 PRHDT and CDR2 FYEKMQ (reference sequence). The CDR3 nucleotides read TGTGCCAGCAGTCGTGGTGGGGGAGCTTATAGCAATCAGCCCCAGCATTTT. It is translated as CASSRGGGAYSNQPQHF.

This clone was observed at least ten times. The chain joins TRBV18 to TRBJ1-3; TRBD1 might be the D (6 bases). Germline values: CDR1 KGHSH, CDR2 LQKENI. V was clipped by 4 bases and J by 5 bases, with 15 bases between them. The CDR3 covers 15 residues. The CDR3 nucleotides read TGTGCCAGCTCACTGGGCGAAACAGGGAGAAACACCATATATTTT. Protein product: CASSLGETGRNTIYF.

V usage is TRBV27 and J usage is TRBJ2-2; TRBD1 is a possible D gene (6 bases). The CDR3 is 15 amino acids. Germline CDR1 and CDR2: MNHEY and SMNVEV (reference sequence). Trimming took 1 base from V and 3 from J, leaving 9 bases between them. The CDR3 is CASSLWDKDTGELFF. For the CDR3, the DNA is TGTGCCAGCAGTTTATGGGACAAGGACACCGGGGAGCTGTTTTTT.

The CDR3: CASSRLAGSEAFF. The CDR3 DNA reads as TGTGCCAGCAGTAGATTGGCGGGGAGTGAAGCTTTCTTT. V and J are TRBV6-4 and TRBJ1-1; D is uncertain. Trimming took 5 bases from V and 7 from J, leaving 14 bases between them. CDR3 length: 13 amino acids. Germline assignment: CDR1 MRHNA and CDR2 SNTAGT.

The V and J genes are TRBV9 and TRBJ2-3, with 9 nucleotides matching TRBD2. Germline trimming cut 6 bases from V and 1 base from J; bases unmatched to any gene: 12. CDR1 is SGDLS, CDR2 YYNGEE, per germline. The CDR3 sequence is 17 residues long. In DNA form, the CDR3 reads TGTGCCAGCACCCCGTCGGCGGGGGGGCCCCGCACAGATACGCAGTATTTT. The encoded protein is CASTPSAGGPRTDTQYF.

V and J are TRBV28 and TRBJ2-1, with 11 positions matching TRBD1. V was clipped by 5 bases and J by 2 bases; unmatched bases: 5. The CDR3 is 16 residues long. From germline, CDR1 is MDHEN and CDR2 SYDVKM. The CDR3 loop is CASSALGQGAYNEQFF. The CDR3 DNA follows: TGTGCCAGCAGTGCCCTGGGACAGGGGGCCTACAATGAGCAGTTCTTC.

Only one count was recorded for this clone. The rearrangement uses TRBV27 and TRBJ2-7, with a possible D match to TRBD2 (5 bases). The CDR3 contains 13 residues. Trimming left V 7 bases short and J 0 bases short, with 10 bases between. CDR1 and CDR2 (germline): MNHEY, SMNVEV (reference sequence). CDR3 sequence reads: CASTPGISYEQYF. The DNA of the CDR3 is TGTGCCAGCACCCCGGGGATCTCCTACGAGCAGTACTTC.

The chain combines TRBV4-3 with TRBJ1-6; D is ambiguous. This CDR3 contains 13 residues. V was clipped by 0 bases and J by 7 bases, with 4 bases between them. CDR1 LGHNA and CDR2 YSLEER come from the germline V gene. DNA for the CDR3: TGCGCCAGCAGCCAAGAGGAGAATTCACCCCTCCACTTT. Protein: CASSQEENSPLHF.

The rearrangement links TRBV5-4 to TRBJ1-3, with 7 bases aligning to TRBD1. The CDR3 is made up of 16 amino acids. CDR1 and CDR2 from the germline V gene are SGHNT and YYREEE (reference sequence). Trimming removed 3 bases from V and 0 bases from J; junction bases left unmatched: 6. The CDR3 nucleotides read TGTGCCAGCAGCTGGGGACAGTCCCTCTCTGGAAACACCATATATTTT. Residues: CASSWGQSLSGNTIYF. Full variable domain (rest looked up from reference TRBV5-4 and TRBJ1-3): ETGVTQSPTHLIKTRGQQVTLRCSSQSGHNTVSWYQQALGQGPQFIFQYYREEENGRGNFPPRFSGLQFPNYSSELNVNALELDDSALYLCASSWGQSLSGNTIYFGEGSWLTVV.

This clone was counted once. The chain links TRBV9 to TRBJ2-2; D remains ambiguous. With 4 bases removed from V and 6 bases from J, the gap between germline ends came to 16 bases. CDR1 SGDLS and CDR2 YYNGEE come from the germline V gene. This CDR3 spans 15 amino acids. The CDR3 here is CASSRPGPSAGELFF. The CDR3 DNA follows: TGTGCCAGCAGCCGGCCCGGGCCCAGCGCCGGGGAGCTGTTTTTT.

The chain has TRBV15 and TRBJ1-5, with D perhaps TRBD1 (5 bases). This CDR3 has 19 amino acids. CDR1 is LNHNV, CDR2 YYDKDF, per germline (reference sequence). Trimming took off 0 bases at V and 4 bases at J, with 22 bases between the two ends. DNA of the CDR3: TGTGCCACCAGCAGAGATGGGGCCGAAACCAGATCTATTAATCAGCCCCAGCATTTT. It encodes CATSRDGAETRSINQPQHF. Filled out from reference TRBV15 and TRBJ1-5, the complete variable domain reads DAMVIQNPRYQVTQFGKPVTLSCSQTLNHNVMYWYQQKSSQAPKLLFHYYDKDFNNEADTPDNFQSRRPNTSFCFLDIRSPGLGDTAMYLCATSRDGAETRSINQPQHFGDGTRLSIL.

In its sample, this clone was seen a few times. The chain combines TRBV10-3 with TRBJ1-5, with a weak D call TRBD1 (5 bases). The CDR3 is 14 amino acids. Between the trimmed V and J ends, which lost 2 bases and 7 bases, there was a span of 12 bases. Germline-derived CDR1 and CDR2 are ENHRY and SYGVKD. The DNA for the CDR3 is TGTGCCATCAGTGAGCGGGTAGGGGAGCAGCCCCAGCATTTT. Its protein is CAISERVGEQPQHF.

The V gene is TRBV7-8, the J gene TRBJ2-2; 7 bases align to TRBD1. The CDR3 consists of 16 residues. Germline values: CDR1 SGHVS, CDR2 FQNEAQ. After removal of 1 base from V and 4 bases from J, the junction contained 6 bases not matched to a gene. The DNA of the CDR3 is TGTGCCAGCAGCTTAGGGTCGGCAGGGGGCACCGGGGAGCTGTTTTTT. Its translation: CASSLGSAGGTGELFF.

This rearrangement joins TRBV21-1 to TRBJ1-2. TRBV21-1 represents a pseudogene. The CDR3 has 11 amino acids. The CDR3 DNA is TGTGCCAGCAGCGGGGGTTGGGGCTACACCTTC. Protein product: CASSGGWGYTF.

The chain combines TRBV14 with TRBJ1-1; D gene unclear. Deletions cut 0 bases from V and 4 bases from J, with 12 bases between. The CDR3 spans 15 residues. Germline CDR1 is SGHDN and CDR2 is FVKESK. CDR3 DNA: TGTGCCAGCAGCCAAGATCACCATCCCTCCACTGAAGCTTTCTTT. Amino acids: CASSQDHHPSTEAFF.

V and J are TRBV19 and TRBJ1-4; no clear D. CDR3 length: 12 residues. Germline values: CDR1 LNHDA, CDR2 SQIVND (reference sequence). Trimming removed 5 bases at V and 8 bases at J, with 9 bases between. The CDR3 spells CASSPRREKLFF. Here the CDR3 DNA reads TGTGCCAGTAGTCCCCGCCGGGAAAAACTGTTTTTT.

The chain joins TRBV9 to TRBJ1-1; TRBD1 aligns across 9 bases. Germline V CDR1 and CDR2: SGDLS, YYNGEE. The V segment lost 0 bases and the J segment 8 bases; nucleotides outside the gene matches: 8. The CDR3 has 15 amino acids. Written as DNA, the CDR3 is TGTGCCAGCAGCGTAGTAAGGGGACAGGGAGGCGAAGCTTTCTTT. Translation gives CASSVVRGQGGEAFF. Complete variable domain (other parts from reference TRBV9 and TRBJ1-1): DSGVTQTPKHLITATGQRVTLRCSPRSGDLSVYWYQQSLDQGLQFLIQYYNGEERAKGNILERFSAQQFPDLHSELNLSSLELGDSALYFCASSVVRGQGGEAFFGQGTRLTVV.

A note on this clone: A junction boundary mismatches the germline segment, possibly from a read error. The chain's CDR3 is CASSLGLAGAQKTQYF. The CDR3, as DNA: TGTGCCAGCAGCCTAGGACTAGCGGGGGCCCAAAAGACCCAGTACTTC. The genes are TRBV5-5 and TRBJ2-5, with 13 bases fitting TRBD2. The CDR3 is 16 residues long. CDR1 and CDR2 (germline): SGHKS, YYEKEE (reference sequence).

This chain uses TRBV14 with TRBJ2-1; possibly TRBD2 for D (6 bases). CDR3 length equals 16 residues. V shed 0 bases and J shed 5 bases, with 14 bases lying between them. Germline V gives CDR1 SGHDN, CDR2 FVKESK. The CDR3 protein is CASSQEWRRRDNEQFF. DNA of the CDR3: TGTGCCAGCAGCCAAGAGTGGCGGCGGAGGGACAATGAGCAGTTCTTC.

The CDR3 sequence is CAISDGTLNNEQFF. In DNA, the CDR3 is TGTGCCATCAGTGACGGGACTCTTAACAATGAGCAGTTCTTC. The chain has TRBV10-3 and TRBJ2-1; a possible D gene is TRBD2 (6 bases). The CDR3 is 14 amino acids. Looked up from germline, CDR1 is ENHRY and CDR2 is SYGVKD. With 3 bases removed from V and 5 bases from J, the gap between germline ends came to 11 bases.

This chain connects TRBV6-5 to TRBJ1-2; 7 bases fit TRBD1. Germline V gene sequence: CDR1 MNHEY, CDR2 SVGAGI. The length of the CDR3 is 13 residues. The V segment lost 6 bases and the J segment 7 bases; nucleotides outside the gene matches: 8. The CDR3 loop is CASSSRQGSGYTF. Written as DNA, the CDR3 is TGTGCCAGCAGCTCTAGACAGGGCTCTGGCTACACCTTC.